A selection of T cell receptor beta chains follows, all from one sample in a study of blood T cell repertoires in COVID-19. Profiled with immunoSEQ multiplex PCR; TCRdb holds only in-frame clones, not every one. The sample gives 200,000 to 250,000 clones, more than 80% of which show up once; under 2% is in the top ten. The sequenced material came from PBMCs or T cells enriched from blood (not recorded which). The receptors shown here come from a man in his sixties who had recovered from COVID-19. The CDR3 runs from the conserved cysteine through the conserved F or W. The order of the fields is V gene, J gene, D gene, clone size, CDR3 DNA, CDR3 protein. D genes are given only for firm matches. Clone sizes are given selectively: once, few, many, or a class where the clone is expanded.

TRBV24-1,TRBJ2-1,-,-,TGTGCCACAGGCGGGGCCACCTACAATGAGCAGTTCTTC,CATGGATYNEQFF
TRBV18,TRBJ1-1,TRBD1,-,TGTGCCAGCTCACCTCAGGGGGCTCTCCCTGAAGCTTTCTTT,CASSPQGALPEAFF
TRBV7-8,TRBJ2-1,TRBD2,few,TGTGCCAGCAGCCAGTCGGGCGCGGGGGATCAGTTCTTC,CASSQSGAGDQFF
TRBV5-1,TRBJ1-2,TRBD1,-,TGCGCCAGCAGCTGGTCCGGGACAGGTACTTTACTCTATGGCTACACCTTC,CASSWSGTGTLLYGYTF
TRBV25-1,TRBJ2-1,TRBD1,-,TGTGCCAGTGGTGGAGAGGGGGCTAGCTCCTACAATGAGCAGTTCTTC,CASGGEGASSYNEQFF
TRBV19,TRBJ1-1,TRBD1,-,TGTGCCAGTAGTCCCAACCGGGACAGGGGGCAAACTTTCTTT,CASSPNRDRGQTFF
TRBV24-1,TRBJ1-3,-,-,TGTGCCACCAGTGGTGGGGGGATCGGAAACACCATATATTTT,CATSGGGIGNTIYF
TRBV7-9,TRBJ2-7,TRBD1,once,TGTGCCAGCAGCTCAGACAGGGTTACCTACGAGCAGTACTTC,CASSSDRVTYEQYF
TRBV19,TRBJ1-6,-,-,TGTGCCAGCGCGCGGGAACACTATAATTCACCCCTCCACTTT,CASAREHYNSPLHF
TRBV5-1,TRBJ1-6,-,-,TGCGCCAGCAGCTTGGCGGTACAGGGAAGTAATTCACCCCTCCACTTT,CASSLAVQGSNSPLHF
TRBV3-1/TRBV3-2,TRBJ1-2,-,-,TGTGCCAGCAGCCAAAGGCAGGCTCCTGGCTACACCTTC,CASSQRQAPGYTF
TRBV24-1,TRBJ2-1,TRBD2,few,TGTGCCACCAGTGATTCGTCTCTAGCGGGGGCCCTAGATGAGCAGTTCTTC,CATSDSSLAGALDEQFF
TRBV5-1,TRBJ2-2,TRBD1,-,TGCGCCAGCAGCGCGACCGGGACAGGGTTCACCGGGGAGCTGTTTTTT,CASSATGTGFTGELFF
TRBV18,TRBJ1-6,-,-,TGTGCCAGCTCACCAGAGAGGAATTCACCCCTCCACTTT,CASSPERNSPLHF
TRBV11-2,TRBJ2-7,TRBD1,once,TGTGCCAGCAGCCCCAGGAGGGGGACAGGGGACGCCTACGAGCAGTACTTC,CASSPRRGTGDAYEQYF
TRBV3-1/TRBV3-2,TRBJ2-2,TRBD1,once,TGTGCCAGCCCCGGGACAGGGACCGGGGAGCTGTTTTTT,CASPGTGTGELFF
TRBV6-5,TRBJ2-1,TRBD2,-,TGTGCCAGCAGGAGCCGACTAGCTCCCTATGAGCAGTTCTTC,CASRSRLAPYEQFF
TRBV12-3/TRBV12-4,TRBJ2-7,-,few,TGTGCCAGCAGTTTTGAGGGGGTCTACGAGCAGTACTTC,CASSFEGVYEQYF
TRBV24-1,TRBJ1-1,TRBD1,few,TGTGCCACCAGTGATGGGGGACAGGGTCGGCCTGAAGCTTTCTTT,CATSDGGQGRPEAFF
TRBV28,TRBJ1-1,-,-,TGTGCCAGCAGTCCCCCGGGGGGCCTGAACACTGAAGCTTTCTTT,CASSPPGGLNTEAFF
TRBV19,TRBJ1-1,-,-,TGTGCCAGTAGTTCTCCTTCGGGGGGAGCGAACACTGAAGCTTTCTTT,CASSSPSGGANTEAFF
TRBV19,TRBJ2-7,-,-,TGTGCCAGTAGTACCGCTCATAGCTCCTACGAGCAGTACTTC,CASSTAHSSYEQYF
TRBV11-2,TRBJ2-2,TRBD1,-,TGTGCCAGCAGCTACTCGGGACAGGGGAACACCGGGGAGCTGTTTTTT,CASSYSGQGNTGELFF
TRBV5-6,TRBJ1-2,TRBD1,-,TGTGCCAGCAGCTTGATAGCGCAGGGGGCGGATGGCTACACCTTC,CASSLIAQGADGYTF
TRBV19,TRBJ2-2,TRBD1,-,TGTGCCAGTAGTTCGACAGGGTCGCGGACCGGGGAGCTGTTTTTT,CASSSTGSRTGELFF
TRBV19,TRBJ1-2,-,-,TGTGCCAGTAGTAGACGTCAGGGAGGCTATGGCTACACCTTC,CASSRRQGGYGYTF
TRBV7-2,TRBJ2-7,TRBD1,many,TGTGCCAGCAGCTTTAGTGGCCAGGGGGCCTACGAGCAGTACTTC,CASSFSGQGAYEQYF
TRBV11-3,TRBJ2-4,TRBD1,-,TGTGCCAGCAGCTCAGAAATCCGGACAGGAGAAAACATTCAGTACTTC,CASSSEIRTGENIQYF
TRBV7-9,TRBJ2-2,TRBD1,-,TGTGCCAGCAGCTTAGGGACAGGGCTCTCGGCCGGGGAGCTGTTTTTT,CASSLGTGLSAGELFF
TRBV19,TRBJ1-2,-,-,TGTGCCAGTAGTATAGCAGAAAACTATGGCTACACCTTC,CASSIAENYGYTF
TRBV2,TRBJ1-4,-,-,TGTGCCAGCAGCATCGACACGAGCCGCTCTGAAAAACTGTTTTTT,CASSIDTSRSEKLFF
TRBV19,TRBJ1-1,-,-,TGTGCCAGCAGTACATTGAACACTGAAGCTTTCTTT,CASSTLNTEAFF
TRBV19,TRBJ1-3,-,-,TGTGCCAGTAGTGCTAGCTCTGGAAACACCATATATTTT,CASSASSGNTIYF
TRBV3-1/TRBV3-2,TRBJ2-7,TRBD2,-,TGTGCCAGCAGCCAAGAATCGGGAGGGTTTGCCGAGCAGTACTTC,CASSQESGGFAEQYF
TRBV6-5,TRBJ1-1,-,-,TGTGCCAGCAGTTACGGCCCTGAAGCTTTCTTT,CASSYGPEAFF
TRBV18,TRBJ2-7,-,-,TGTGCCAGCTCACCCCAACCGGGGGCGGGAGAGTACTTC,CASSPQPGAGEYF
TRBV18,TRBJ1-1,-,-,TGTGCCAGCTCAGTTAGGGGCGTCACTGAAGCTTTCTTT,CASSVRGVTEAFF
TRBV7-8,TRBJ2-5,TRBD1,-,TGTGCCAGCTTTTCCAGGGGGCTAGGAGAGACCCAGTACTTC,CASFSRGLGETQYF
TRBV3-1/TRBV3-2,TRBJ1-1,-,-,TGTGCCAGTGCCAGGGGAACTGAAGCTTTCTTT,CASARGTEAFF
TRBV11-1,TRBJ2-5,-,-,TGTGCCAGCAGCTTAGCGATACTAGTGGAGGCGGAGACCCAGTACTTC,CASSLAILVEAETQYF
TRBV24-1,TRBJ2-5,-,-,TGTGCCACCAGTGACCGAGGACAGTTGGAGACCCAGTACTTC,CATSDRGQLETQYF
TRBV24-1,TRBJ2-3,-,-,TGTGCCACCAGTGCTCCCTCGGGCGGGGGCACAGATACGCAGTATTTT,CATSAPSGGGTDTQYF
TRBV24-1,TRBJ2-5,TRBD1,-,TGTGCCACCAGTCAGACAGGGGGCGAAGAGACCCAGTACTTC,CATSQTGGEETQYF
TRBV7-2,TRBJ1-2,-,-,TGTGCCAGCAGCATTTTCGGCCAGGGTAGCAACTATGGCTACACCTTC,CASSIFGQGSNYGYTF
TRBV13,TRBJ1-2,TRBD1,-,TGTGCCAGCAGCTTAGGAGTCGGGACAGGGATGTTACGTGGCTACACCTTC,CASSLGVGTGMLRGYTF
TRBV19,TRBJ1-5,-,few,TGTGCCAGTAGTCCTGCGGGGGATGGCAATCAGCCCCAGCATTTT,CASSPAGDGNQPQHF
TRBV18,TRBJ1-5,-,-,TGTGCCAGCTCACCGTGGGGGGTGAATCAGCCCCAGCATTTT,CASSPWGVNQPQHF
TRBV24-1,TRBJ2-7,-,-,TGTGCCACCAGTGAGACCCCAGTTGAGAGGGAGCCCTACGAGCAGTACTTC,CATSETPVEREPYEQYF
TRBV7-2,TRBJ2-3,TRBD1,once,TGTGCCAGCACCACGGGACAGCGCACAGATACGCAGTATTTT,CASTTGQRTDTQYF
TRBV7-2,TRBJ1-2,TRBD1,-,TGTGCCAGCAGCCCAAGGACAGGGGAATATGGCTACACCTTC,CASSPRTGEYGYTF
TRBV9,TRBJ1-3,-,-,TGTGCCAGCAGCGCCCAGACAGGTCTGGGTAACACCATATATTTT,CASSAQTGLGNTIYF
TRBV19,TRBJ1-5,-,-,TGTGCCAGTAGTATTGAAACCAGGGCTCAGCCCCAGCATTTT,CASSIETRAQPQHF
TRBV30,TRBJ2-7,-,-,TGTGCCTGGAGTGACAGGAGCCACGAGCAGTACTTC,CAWSDRSHEQYF